This T cell receptor (beta chain) is from a study of blood T cell repertoires in COVID-19 (dated by TCRdb to 2020 to 2021). Background on the whole study: Samples from collaborators originated in the United States, Italy and Spain and spanned both the acute and convalescent phases of COVID-19. The repertoires were made available in a free public database intended to serve as a resource for research on the immune response to SARS-CoV-2. Subjects who had been exposed to COVID-19, were actively infected with it, or had recovered from it provided the deeply sampled blood TCRbeta repertoires that made up the dataset. Samples came from the ongoing ImmuneRACE study (first 160 participants) plus 1,254 subjects from 6 global collaborators. The prospective study material was composed of cDNA or gDNA derived from T cells, B-cell-depleted T cells, or PBMCs. Sample metadata almost always included a de-identified subject ID, COVID-19 status, age in years and sex. Where available, HLA class I and class II types were obtained from metadata supplied by the sample provider rather than from assay-based typing. The paper's findings and limits, for the study overall: The quantity of clinical and demographic metadata differed by source and by participant and was supplied without curation.

The CDR3 contains 16 residues, cysteine and phenylalanine counted. The retained sequence is limited to the CDR3, 48 bases, with the frame set at the first base. V trim: 0 bases; J trim: 6 bases; unmatched bases: 5. The germline V gene sets CDR1 to MNHEY and CDR2 to SVGEGT. Another Seattle source contributed samples from volunteer blood donors who had recovered from COVID-19. The collaborating institutions used their own protocols to collect whole blood in K2EDTA tubes. For TCRbeta analysis, collaborator samples were shipped as frozen whole blood, as isolated PBMCs, or as DNA extracted from either sample type. A word on this clone: Its specific antigen is unknown. Base qualities are missing; no much larger clone stands one base away.

TCRbeta CDR3 regions were amplified from genomic DNA by means of the immunoSEQ Assay, a bias-controlled multiplex PCR. Per the original workflow: Within the assay, amplification of reference gene primers was used to estimate how many nucleated cells each sample contained. To quantify the absolute abundance of each unique TCRbeta CDR3 rearrangement, sequence reads were collapsed and filtered. For each sample, productive Simpson clonality was calculated as the square root of Simpson's diversity index across productive rearrangements. This immuneACCESS table, as held by TCRdb, lists in-frame sequences with V and J called but not all clones. Of the missing ones, under half trace to an unresolved V gene in checked studies; the others have no known cause. V and J calls and clone size are those listed in that table; D and trimming were worked out from the DNA. This sample holds 200,000 to 250,000 clones; around nine tenths were observed only once. Around 1.5% of the sample goes to the ten largest clones.

The sample taken for sequencing was peripheral blood. The sequence was obtained from a woman between 55 and 75 years old who had recovered from COVID-19. The chain is assembled from TRBV6-2 or TRBV6-3 and TRBJ1-6; 7 middle bases align to TRBD1. The CDR3 region: CASSYSKGAGNSPLHF. The nucleotide sequence is given as TGTGCCAGCAGTTACTCGAAGGGGGCTGGTAATTCACCCCTCCACTTT.